The 18 T cell receptor beta chains below were found in one sample sequenced in a study of pediatric ulcerative colitis. The method was immunoSEQ multiplex PCR; TCRdb's version includes in-frame clones alone and lacks a portion of them. The sample includes roughly 60,000 clones, 87% seen only once; the top ten take about 1.5%. Sequencing was done on a sample of blood. Receptors were obtained from a boy between 10 and 17 years old who was a control in a study of pediatric ulcerative colitis.

The chain is built from TRBV7-8 and TRBJ2-5; possible D gene TRBD1, 5 bases. Trimming took off 6 bases at V and 0 bases at J, with 20 bases between the two ends. Germline CDR1 is SGHVS and CDR2 is FQNEAQ. This CDR3 comprises 17 residues. DNA for the CDR3: TGTGCCAGCAGTTCGACAATGGGATGGGGCCACCAAGAGACCCAGTACTTC. Protein product: CASSSTMGWGHQETQYF.

The chain joins TRBV4-1 to TRBJ2-3, with 8 bases that match TRBD1. Germline CDR1 reads MGHRA; CDR2 reads YSYEKL. Unmatched junction bases numbered 8, after V lost 1 base and J lost 5 bases. The CDR3 extends over 16 amino acids. Here the CDR3 DNA reads TGCGCCAGCAGCCAAGTATTGCAGGGGGCTGGAGATACGCAGTATTTT. Its translation: CASSQVLQGAGDTQYF.

This clone was picked up one time. V gene TRBV9 combines with J gene TRBJ1-5; a weak D match, TRBD1 (5 bases). CDR1 SGDLS and CDR2 YYNGEE come from the germline V gene. V lost 0 bases and J lost 3, with 7 bases in between. The CDR3 consists of 14 residues. The CDR3 sequence is CASSVGGYNQPQHF. In DNA form, the CDR3 reads TGTGCCAGCAGCGTAGGGGGGTACAATCAGCCCCAGCATTTT.

CDR3 region: CASSSSEIYEQYF. CDR3 nucleotides: TGTGCCAGCAGCTCCTCCGAAATATACGAGCAGTACTTC. The V gene is TRBV7-8, the J gene TRBJ2-7; D uncertain. The V gene's germline CDR1 is SGHVS and CDR2 FQNEAQ. V was shortened by 4 bases and J by 4 bases, with 11 bases between the two germline ends. The CDR3 sequence is 13 residues long.

This clone was detected only once. V is TRBV19 and J is TRBJ1-2, with 7 bases aligning to TRBD1. V lost 6 bases, J lost 5 bases, and 6 bases stayed unmatched. Looked up from germline, CDR1 is LNHDA and CDR2 is SQIVND (reference sequence). This CDR3 has 13 residues. The DNA of the CDR3 is TGTGCCAGTAGCGCAGACAGGGCTTATGGCTACACCTTC. Amino acids: CASSADRAYGYTF.

This chain connects TRBV2 to TRBJ2-3; tentative D call: TRBD2 (6 bases). The CDR3 spans 14 residues. Germline V CDR1 and CDR2: SNHLY, FYNNEI. The germline V and J ends were trimmed by 7 bases and 6 bases, with 17 bases remaining between them. The CDR3 is CASTSTRRVDTQYF. The CDR3 coding sequence is TGTGCCAGCACAAGTACTAGGAGGGTGGATACGCAGTATTTT.

This clone has a single count. This chain connects TRBV7-9 to TRBJ1-1; D is unclear. The V gene's germline CDR1 is SEHNR and CDR2 FQNEAQ (reference sequence). The V and J ends lost 5 bases and 0 bases respectively, with 16 bases between them. CDR3 length: 16 residues. CDR3 bases: TGTGCCAGCAGCCCTCATTCTGACGCGATGAACACTGAAGCTTTCTTT. Its protein is CASSPHSDAMNTEAFF.

This clone was seen just once. The chain employs TRBV18 and TRBJ2-3; 8 positions match TRBD1. Germline V lookup: CDR1 KGHSH, CDR2 LQKENI. CDR3 length: 13 amino acids. The V and J ends lost 5 bases and 6 bases, in that order; junction bases with no gene match: 4. The CDR3 DNA follows: TGTGCCAGCTCAGCGGACAGGGAGGATACGCAGTATTTT. Its protein is CASSADREDTQYF. Complete variable domain (other parts from reference TRBV18 and TRBJ2-3): NAGVMQNPRHLVRRRGQEARLRCSPMKGHSHVYWYRQLPEEGLKFMVYLQKENIIDESGMPKERFSAEFPKEGPSILRIQQVVRGDSAAYFCASSADREDTQYFGPGTRLTVL.

The chain recombines TRBV28 with TRBJ1-1; tentatively, D is TRBD1 (5 bases). Germline CDR1 MDHEN, CDR2 SYDVKM. Trimming removed 3 bases from V and 5 bases from J, with 10 bases in between. CDR3 size: 13 residues. CDR3 loop: CASSFRGLTEAFF. The CDR3 DNA is TGTGCCAGCAGTTTTCGGGGCCTGACTGAAGCTTTCTTT.

The table lists this clone with a count of one. The chain carries TRBV9 and TRBJ2-3, with no clear D. This CDR3 spans 13 amino acids. Germline CDR1 reads SGDLS; CDR2 reads YYNGEE. The germline V and J ends were trimmed by 0 bases and 6 bases, with 8 bases remaining between them. The CDR3 sequence: CASSVEVLDTQYF. The CDR3, as DNA: TGTGCCAGCAGCGTAGAGGTACTTGATACGCAGTATTTT.

Regarding this clone: The same CDR3 can be traced to other DNA sequences in this sample. The chain combines TRBV7-9 with TRBJ2-7; D ambiguous. CDR1 SEHNR and CDR2 FQNEAQ come from the germline V gene (reference sequence). Trimming stripped 2 bases from V and 2 bases from J, with 10 bases between. This CDR3 region has 14 residues. The CDR3 DNA follows: TGTGCCAGCAGCTTACCGGGTAGCCCCTACGAGCAGTACTTC. Its translation: CASSLPGSPYEQYF.

The chain is built from TRBV25-1 and TRBJ2-2; TRBD1 agrees at 7 bases. The germline CDR1 and CDR2 sequences are MGHDK and SYGVNS. V lost 1 base and J lost 4; bases outside the gene matches: 9. The CDR3 totals 17 residues. The CDR3 protein is CASSEFRETGPTGELFF. The DNA of the CDR3 is TGTGCCAGCAGTGAATTCCGTGAGACAGGGCCCACCGGGGAGCTGTTTTTT.

V usage is TRBV6-6 and J usage is TRBJ1-1; no definite D call. The V and J ends lost 6 bases and 8 bases respectively, with 16 bases between them. Germline V lookup: CDR1 MNHNY, CDR2 SVGAGI (reference sequence). The CDR3 is 13 amino acids. CDR3 DNA sequence: TGTGCCAGCAGCCAGACTTTAGGATACGAAGCTTTCTTT. Translation: CASSQTLGYEAFF.

The rearrangement uses TRBV19 and TRBJ2-1; 12 bases are shared with TRBD1. The V gene's germline CDR1 is LNHDA and CDR2 SQIVND (reference sequence). V trimming: 5 bases; J trimming: 6 bases; junction bases outside the gene matches: 2. The CDR3 has 14 residues. The CDR3 loop reads CASSRDRGPNEQFF. CDR3 coding DNA: TGTGCCAGTAGTCGGGACAGGGGGCCCAATGAGCAGTTCTTC.

The chain is built from TRBV10-3 and TRBJ1-6; TRBD1 agrees at 7 bases. The CDR3 consists of 12 residues. Germline assignment: CDR1 ENHRY and CDR2 SYGVKD. Trimming removed 11 bases from V and 10 bases from J; junction bases left unmatched: 8. CDR3 bases: TGTGCCCCAATTACAGGGGAATCACCCCTCCACTTT. This encodes CAPITGESPLHF.

The rearrangement uses TRBV6-5 and TRBJ1-6, with D perhaps matching TRBD1 (6 bases). This CDR3 contains 12 residues. CDR1 is MNHEY and CDR2 is SVGAGI in the germline V gene. The V end was cut by 7 bases, the J end by 9 bases, with 10 bases between. The CDR3 nucleotides are TGTGCCAGCACTGGGGGGGCTTCACCCCTCCACTTT. Its protein product is CASTGGASPLHF.

V gene TRBV10-3 combines with J gene TRBJ2-2; 10 nucleotides align to TRBD2. V was clipped by 0 bases and J by 5 bases; unmatched bases: 3. This CDR3 has 16 amino acids. CDR1 is ENHRY, CDR2 SYGVKD, per germline. CDR3 nucleotides: TGTGCCATCAGTGAGTCTCTAGCGGGAGTAACCGGGGAGCTGTTTTTT. Amino acid sequence: CAISESLAGVTGELFF.

The rearrangement joins TRBV18 to TRBJ1-1; D gene uncertain. Trimming pared 2 bases from V and 2 bases from J, leaving 9 bases between. This CDR3 region has 14 residues. The germline V gene encodes CDR1 KGHSH and CDR2 LQKENI. The CDR3 nucleotides are TGTGCCAGCTCACCATACTCGGCAAACACTGAAGCTTTCTTT. Translated: CASSPYSANTEAFF.